The 3 T cell receptor beta chains below were found in one sample sequenced in a study of cytomegalovirus exposure and HLA in healthy donors. The primer mix had 60 Vbeta and 13 Jbeta primers. TCRdb's copy holds only in-frame clones and misses some; the assay was immunoSEQ multiplex PCR. The data show roughly 150,000 clones, 80% to 85% seen once. Sequenced input: PBMCs. Receptors originate from a male donor in good health and CMV-seropositive.

V and J are TRBV29-1 and TRBJ1-1; D gene unclear. The germline V gene has CDR1 SQVTM and CDR2 ANQGSEA. The length of the CDR3 is 15 residues. Trimming cost V 6 bases and J 0 bases, with 17 bases left between them. The CDR3 spells CSVQRARAMNTEAFF. CDR3 DNA sequence: TGCAGCGTCCAGAGGGCGCGAGCCATGAACACTGAAGCTTTCTTT.

The chain employs TRBV30 and TRBJ2-6; 7 positions agree with TRBD1. V was clipped by 5 bases and J by 0 bases; unmatched bases: 7. This CDR3 has 16 residues. Per the germline V gene, CDR1 is GTSNPN and CDR2 is SVGIG (reference sequence). The CDR3 protein is CAWERTGFSGANVLTF. CDR3 DNA: TGTGCCTGGGAGAGGACAGGTTTCTCTGGGGCCAACGTCCTGACTTTC.

The gene calls are TRBV19 and TRBJ1-1, with a tentative D call TRBD1 (6 bases). Germline V lookup: CDR1 LNHDA, CDR2 SQIVND (reference sequence). Trimming left V 3 bases short and J 4 bases short, with 12 bases between. The CDR3 sequence is 14 residues long. CDR3 amino acids: CASSILRGGTEAFF. CDR3 nucleotide sequence: TGTGCCAGTAGTATCCTCAGGGGTGGCACTGAAGCTTTCTTT.